Listed below are T cell receptor beta chains from one sample, sequenced in a study of spatial heterogeneity in lung cancer. TCRdb analysed the 5' RACE reads with MiXCR anew, one entry per CDR3 protein. The sample carries about 11,000 distinct CDR3 sequences, around 5.1% recorded once. Material: lung tumor tissue, obtained at surgery. These TCRs come from a male donor with early-stage non-small cell lung cancer. Both conserved end residues are part of each CDR3. A D gene is named only where the DNA matches it firmly. Size tells how often a clone was seen (once, few, many) or the class of an expanded clone, and some rows leave it out.

d_gene,v_gene,j_gene,abundance,len,CDR3aa,CDR3nt
.,TRBV5-1,TRBJ2-1,many,13,CASRRDDAGEQFF,TGCGCCAGCAGGCGGGACGATGCGGGTGAGCAGTTCTTC
TRBD1,TRBV27,TRBJ1-5,medium-sized,13,CASSFRQGQPQHF,TGTGCCAGCAGTTTTAGACAGGGTCAGCCCCAGCATTTT
TRBD2,TRBV20-1,TRBJ2-1,many,15,CSARPGGSSYNEQFF,TGCAGTGCTAGGCCGGGGGGGAGCTCCTACAATGAGCAGTTCTTC
.,TRBV24-1,TRBJ2-1,many,15,CATSDGGQGINEQFF,TGTGCCACCAGTGATGGAGGGCAGGGGATCAATGAGCAGTTCTTC
.,TRBV5-5,TRBJ1-2,many,14,CASSPIGGASGYTF,TGTGCCAGCAGCCCGATCGGCGGGGCCAGCGGCTACACCTTC
.,TRBV6-2/TRBV6-3,TRBJ1-1,many,13,CASMREVRTEAFF,TGTGCCAGCATGCGCGAGGTGCGCACTGAAGCTTTCTTT
TRBD2,TRBV9,TRBJ2-5,many,14,CASSVSGGGETQYF,TGTGCCAGCAGCGTGAGCGGGGGGGGAGAGACCCAGTACTTC
.,TRBV20-1,TRBJ1-2,many,13,CSVRRQYHYGYTF,TGCAGTGTTCGTCGACAGTACCACTATGGCTACACCTTC
.,TRBV20-1,TRBJ1-2,many,15,CSASQGQSLSYGYTF,TGCAGTGCTAGCCAAGGACAGAGCTTGAGCTATGGCTACACCTTC
TRBD2,TRBV4-3,TRBJ2-3,many,16,CASSQGASGVRDTQYF,TGCGCCAGCAGCCAAGGTGCTAGCGGGGTCCGAGATACGCAGTATTTT
TRBD1,TRBV9,TRBJ1-1,many,15,CASSVGQGRNTEAFF,TGTGCCAGCAGCGTGGGACAGGGGCGGAACACTGAAGCTTTCTTT
TRBD2,TRBV29-1,TRBJ2-7,many,13,CSGKPGLDTEQYF,TGCAGCGGGAAGCCGGGACTAGATACTGAGCAGTACTTC
TRBD2,TRBV5-1,TRBJ2-7,few,16,CASSFLGLAGTYEQYF,TGCGCCAGCAGCTTTCTGGGACTAGCGGGAACCTACGAGCAGTACTTC
TRBD2,TRBV20-1,TRBJ2-2,many,15,CSASVGTSDTGELFF,TGCAGTGCTAGCGTTGGGACTAGTGACACCGGGGAGCTGTTTTTT
.,TRBV3-1,TRBJ1-2,many,12,CASSQAGYGYTF,TGTGCCAGCAGCCAAGCAGGCTATGGCTACACCTTC
TRBD1,TRBV6-1,TRBJ1-5,medium-sized,16,CASSENWDRDGQPQHF,TGTGCCAGCAGTGAAAACTGGGACAGGGATGGGCAGCCCCAGCATTTT
TRBD2,TRBV28,TRBJ2-4,many,18,CASSSQTSWGYAKNIQYF,TGTGCCAGCAGTTCCCAGACTAGCTGGGGGTATGCCAAAAACATTCAGTACTTC
TRBD1,TRBV28,TRBJ2-3,many,17,CASSLQDRGGSTDTQYF,TGTGCCAGCAGTTTACAGGACAGGGGGGGTAGCACAGATACGCAGTATTTT
.,TRBV27,TRBJ1-2,medium-sized,13,CASARQTNYGYTF,TGTGCCAGCGCGAGACAGACGAACTATGGCTACACCTTC
.,TRBV10-3,TRBJ2-2,medium-sized,16,CAISESNRQNTGELFF,TGTGCCATCAGTGAGTCGAACAGGCAAAACACCGGGGAGCTGTTTTTT
TRBD1,TRBV11-2,TRBJ2-7,many,15,CASSLGTGRTYEQYF,TGTGCCAGCAGCTTAGGGACAGGTCGAACCTACGAGCAGTACTTC
TRBD1,TRBV12-3/TRBV12-4,TRBJ2-5,few,16,CASSKRDRGREETQYF,TGTGCCAGCAGCAAACGGGACAGGGGGCGGGAAGAGACCCAGTACTTC
.,TRBV24-1,TRBJ2-7,medium-sized,13,CAGVKRSSYEQYF,TGTGCCGGCGTAAAGAGAAGCTCCTACGAGCAGTACTTC
TRBD1,TRBV6-5,TRBJ1-1,medium-sized,18,CASSYIAVRTGSSTEAFF,TGTGCCAGCAGTTACATCGCGGTACGGACAGGGTCGAGTACTGAAGCTTTCTTT
.,TRBV6-1,TRBJ1-5,many,15,CASTFEKTNNQPQHF,TGTGCCAGCACCTTTGAGAAGACGAATAATCAGCCCCAGCATTTT
.,TRBV19,TRBJ1-5,.,15,CASSPTPRDNQPQHF,TGTGCCAGTAGTCCAACCCCCCGGGACAATCAGCCCCAGCATTTT
.,TRBV2,TRBJ1-5,many,12,CASSAEGQPQHF,TGTGCCAGCAGTGCAGAGGGCCAGCCCCAGCATTTT
.,TRBV4-1,TRBJ1-6,.,17,CASSSPGGRAFNSPLHF,TGCGCCAGCAGCTCCCCCGGGGGCAGGGCCTTTAATTCACCCCTCCACTTT
TRBD2,TRBV20-1,TRBJ2-3,medium-sized,18,CSARDFSGGYQSTDTQYF,TGCAGTGCTAGAGATTTCAGCGGGGGGTACCAAAGCACAGATACGCAGTATTTT
TRBD1,TRBV2,TRBJ1-1,many,15,CASSEGTGENTEAFF,TGTGCCAGCAGTGAGGGTACAGGGGAAAACACTGAAGCTTTCTTT
.,TRBV6-5,TRBJ1-2,few,14,CASSSQGGGYGYTF,TGTGCCAGCAGTTCCCAGGGAGGGGGCTATGGCTACACCTTC
.,TRBV19,TRBJ2-7,.,14,CASSIWRGDYEQYF,TGTGCCAGTAGTATCTGGCGCGGGGACTACGAGCAGTACTTC
TRBD2,TRBV10-2,TRBJ2-3,many,15,CASSLSGTSTDTQYF,TGCGCCAGCAGCCTTAGCGGGACTAGCACAGATACGCAGTATTTT
TRBD2,TRBV10-3,TRBJ2-4,medium-sized,17,CAISEGTSGPFGDIQYF,TGTGCCATCAGTGAGGGGACTAGCGGGCCCTTCGGGGACATTCAGTACTTC
.,TRBV6-6,TRBJ1-5,many,15,CASSYDSYSNQPQHF,TGTGCCAGCAGTTACGACAGCTATAGCAATCAGCCCCAGCATTTT
.,TRBV6-2/TRBV6-3,TRBJ2-7,many,12,CASRDRAYEQYF,TGTGCCAGCAGGGATAGAGCGTACGAGCAGTACTTC
.,TRBV27,TRBJ2-1,many,17,CASSSLPGRLTDNEQFF,TGTGCCAGCAGTTCCCTCCCCGGGCGGCTCACCGACAATGAGCAGTTCTTC
TRBD2,TRBV28,TRBJ2-7,many,13,CATSSGSLYEQYF,TGTGCCACCTCTAGCGGGAGTCTCTACGAGCAGTACTTC
TRBD2,TRBV27,TRBJ2-5,many,14,CASSPRLAPETQYF,TGTGCCAGCAGTCCCCGACTAGCCCCAGAGACCCAGTACTTC
.,TRBV20-1,TRBJ2-1,many,13,CSARSEGHNEQFF,TGCAGTGCTAGGTCTGAGGGTCACAATGAGCAGTTCTTC
TRBD1,TRBV6-6,TRBJ1-6,many,15,CASIEAGTGGSPLHF,TGTGCCAGCATTGAAGCCGGGACAGGGGGATCACCCCTCCACTTT
TRBD2,TRBV2,TRBJ2-1,many,14,CASRTSGRFDEQFF,TGTGCCAGCAGGACTAGCGGGAGATTCGATGAGCAGTTCTTC
.,TRBV6-2/TRBV6-3,TRBJ1-6,many,14,CASSPYSRNSPLHF,TGTGCCAGCAGTCCCTACAGCCGGAATTCACCCCTCCACTTT
.,TRBV28,TRBJ2-5,many,14,CASSNDRRGETQYF,TGTGCCAGCAGTAACGACAGGAGGGGAGAGACCCAGTACTTC